This T cell receptor (beta chain) is drawn from a study of CD8+CD57+ T cells in acquired aplastic anemia. Study-wide context: Mean DNA quantity obtained from sorted CD4+ and CD8+ cells was 3.2 ug.

Before being chosen for sequencing, patients had shown CD8+CD57+ cell expansion by flow cytometry. Each of the patients presented with severe acquired aplastic anemia. Blood was sampled before the patients had received any therapy. Genomic DNA acted as the template from which TCR beta VDJ combination and CDR3 sequence profiling were carried out. TCRdb redid the calling of the reads with MiXCR, one entry per CDR3 protein. In the table there are around 500,000 distinct CDR3 sequences, 25% to 40% of which are singletons. Study results and caveats: Shared by patients and controls, fewer than 30 CD8+ CDR3s were abundant in patients.

This clonotype was recorded at least ten times. Its target is unknown. Germline CDR1 reads DFQATT; CDR2 reads SNEGSKA (reference sequence). Trimming shortened V by 6 bases and J by 2 bases, and 13 bases separated the two germline ends. The CDR3 contains 13 residues. This clonotype originated in a human donor with aplastic anemia. The V and J genes are TRBV20-1 and TRBJ1-2, with D perhaps matching TRBD1 (6 bases). Sequenced input: sorted CD4+, CD8+, or CD8+CD57+ T cells (not recorded which) from PBMCs. CDR3 sequence: CSAPDRKNYGYTF. The CDR3 region has the DNA TGCAGTGCACCAGACAGGAAAAACTATGGCTACACCTTC.